A single sample gave rise to the 23 T cell receptor beta chains below, sequenced in a study of shared clonotypes between healthy human individuals. Sequencing was performed with immunoSEQ multiplex PCR; in TCRdb, only in-frame clones are kept and a portion is missing. The sample records 1.5 million to 1.9 million clones, under 99% being singletons. Specimen: naive CD4+ T cells sorted from blood. Subset described: CD45RA+ positively selected. The receptors were gathered from a man in his thirties or forties in good health.

The chain has TRBV28 and TRBJ2-7; tentative D call: TRBD1 (6 bases). Trimming took 10 bases from V and 2 from J, leaving 12 bases between them. Germline V gives CDR1 MDHEN, CDR2 SYDVKM. The CDR3 totals 12 residues. CDR3 region: CAIGDTTYEQYF. CDR3 in DNA: TGTGCCATAGGGGACACAACCTACGAGCAGTACTTC.

This chain joins TRBV6-5 and TRBJ1-1; D is possibly TRBD1 (5 bases). This CDR3 has 15 amino acids. V gave up 0 bases and J gave up 0 bases, with 8 bases separating them. Germline CDR1 and CDR2: MNHEY and SVGAGI. This chain's CDR3 is CASSYSGPMNTEAFF. The CDR3 nucleotides are TGTGCCAGCAGTTACTCGGGACCGATGAACACTGAAGCTTTCTTT.

V and J are TRBV5-6 and TRBJ2-5; D gene ambiguous. The CDR3 length is 14 residues. Trimming removed 2 bases at V and 4 bases at J, with 12 bases between. The germline V gene has CDR1 SGHDT and CDR2 YYEEEE. In DNA, the CDR3 is TGTGCCAGCAGCTTCGGCGGAGAGACAGAGACCCAGTACTTC. This sequence encodes CASSFGGETETQYF.

V is TRBV5-5 and J is TRBJ2-1; 9 bases map to TRBD1. Germline CDR1 and CDR2: SGHKS and YYEKEE (reference sequence). The CDR3 sequence is 15 residues long. V gave up 0 bases and J gave up 7 bases; unmatched junction bases: 5. CDR3 in DNA: TGTGCCAGCAGCTTGGCCGGGACAGGGTCTAATGAGCAGTTCTTC. This sequence encodes CASSLAGTGSNEQFF.

The chain uses TRBV7-3 and TRBJ2-1, with 8 positions matching TRBD2. The trim removed 5 bases at V and 6 bases at J, leaving 6 bases unmatched. The germline V gene has CDR1 SGHTA and CDR2 FQGTGA. CDR3 size: 14 residues. The chain's CDR3 is CASSRAGVGNEQFF. CDR3 in DNA: TGTGCCAGCAGCCGAGCGGGAGTAGGCAATGAGCAGTTCTTC.

This rearrangement joins TRBV4-1 to TRBJ1-1; TRBD1 is a possible D gene (6 bases). V lost 1 base to trimming and J lost 3 bases, with 9 bases between them. Germline V lookup: CDR1 MGHRA, CDR2 YSYEKL. The CDR3 extends over 14 amino acids. For the CDR3, the DNA is TGCGCCAGCAGCCAAGGATGGACAGACACTGAAGCTTTCTTT. Translation gives CASSQGWTDTEAFF.

The rearrangement uses TRBV29-1 and TRBJ1-1; D perhaps matches TRBD1 (5 bases). This CDR3 spans 14 amino acids. The ends were cut back, 6 bases at V and 0 bases at J, with 14 bases in the middle. CDR1 is SQVTM, CDR2 ANQGSEA, per germline. The CDR3 protein is CSVAWGGMNTEAFF. CDR3 DNA sequence: TGCAGCGTCGCCTGGGGGGGAATGAACACTGAAGCTTTCTTT.

A remark on this clone: Other nucleotide sequences from this sample produce the same CDR3. The rearrangement links TRBV7-9 to TRBJ2-3; D gene unclear. Trimming stripped 5 bases from V and 0 bases from J, with 3 bases between. Germline CDR1 SEHNR, CDR2 FQNEAQ (reference sequence). The CDR3 contains 12 residues. The CDR3 bases are TGTGCCAGCAGCGTCAGCACAGATACGCAGTATTTT. Translating gives CASSVSTDTQYF.

This chain links TRBV15 with TRBJ1-5; 9 bases agree with TRBD1. The CDR3 totals 15 residues. V lost 5 bases, J lost 6 bases, and 8 bases stayed unmatched. CDR1 and CDR2 (germline): LNHNV, YYDKDF (reference sequence). CDR3: CATSGLTGGSQPQHF. CDR3 in DNA: TGTGCCACCAGCGGCTTAACAGGGGGCAGTCAGCCCCAGCATTTT.

V is TRBV9 and J is TRBJ1-4; no clear D. CDR1 and CDR2 (germline): SGDLS, YYNGEE. CDR3 length: 15 residues. Trimming shortened V by 0 bases and J by 3 bases, and 9 bases separated the two germline ends. For the CDR3, the DNA is TGTGCCAGCAGCGTAGGGGGTCATCCTAATGAAAAACTGTTTTTT. This translates into CASSVGGHPNEKLFF.

The chain employs TRBV5-1 and TRBJ2-2; 7 bases are a match to TRBD1. Germline V gene data show CDR1 as SGHRS and CDR2 as YFSETQ. Germline trimming cut 4 bases from V and 5 bases from J; bases unmatched to any gene: 8. The CDR3 spans 15 residues. The CDR3 nucleotides are TGCGCCAGCAGCACGACAACGACAGGGACCGGGGAGCTGTTTTTT. Its translation: CASSTTTTGTGELFF.

The rearrangement uses TRBV19 and TRBJ2-1, with 11 bases lining up with TRBD2. CDR1 LNHDA and CDR2 SQIVND come from the germline V gene (reference sequence). This CDR3 is 16 amino acids long. The ends lost 8 bases at V and 6 bases at J; junction bases unmatched: 12. The DNA of the CDR3 is TGTGCCAGTCAAGTAGCGGGAGGGCCAGTATCCAATGAGCAGTTCTTC. This encodes CASQVAGGPVSNEQFF.

For the CDR3, the DNA is TGTGCCAGCAGTCGCTTGGTAGGGTGGATGGGAGACACAGATACGCAGTATTTT. Protein: CASSRLVGWMGDTDTQYF. This sequence joins TRBV5-5 and TRBJ2-3; perhaps TRBD2 as D (5 bases). V gave up 5 bases and J gave up 2 bases, with 24 bases separating them. The CDR3 spans 18 residues. The germline CDR1 and CDR2 sequences are SGHKS and YYEKEE (reference sequence).

J is TRBJ2-7 and V is TRBV10-1; 8 positions agree with TRBD2. V trimming: 7 bases; J trimming: 0 bases; junction bases outside the gene matches: 5. From germline, CDR1 is WNHNN and CDR2 SYGVQD (reference sequence). There are 14 residues in the CDR3. DNA of the CDR3: TGCGCCAGCACACTAGCGGCACGCTCCTACGAGCAGTACTTC. Residues: CASTLAARSYEQYF.

The J gene is TRBJ2-5, the V gene TRBV19; 9 nucleotides match TRBD1. The CDR3 is 13 residues long. J lost 6 bases, V lost 4 bases, and 3 bases had no gene match. The germline gives CDR1 LNHDA, CDR2 SQIVND (reference sequence). CDR3 DNA: TGTGCCAGTAGTACCGGGACAGGGAAGACCCAGTACTTC. Amino acids: CASSTGTGKTQYF.

V gene TRBV9 combines with J gene TRBJ2-7; a possible D gene is TRBD2 (6 bases). Germline CDR1 reads SGDLS; CDR2 reads YYNGEE. V shed 1 base and J shed 7 bases, with 12 bases lying between them. This CDR3 region has 13 residues. CDR3 amino acids: CASSVRGGREQYF. The CDR3 DNA is TGTGCCAGCAGCGTACGAGGAGGGAGGGAGCAGTACTTC. The full variable domain, completed using reference TRBV9 and TRBJ2-7, is DSGVTQTPKHLITATGQRVTLRCSPRSGDLSVYWYQQSLDQGLQFLIQYYNGEERAKGNILERFSAQQFPDLHSELNLSSLELGDSALYFCASSVRGGREQYFGPGTRLTVT.

The V call is TRBV6-1, the J call TRBJ2-2; D ambiguous. Germline lookup yields CDR1 MNHNS and CDR2 SASEGT. CDR3 length equals 13 residues. V was trimmed by 7 bases and J by 3 bases, leaving 9 bases between them. The CDR3 reads CASITDDTGELFF. CDR3 coding DNA: TGTGCCAGCATCACTGACGACACCGGGGAGCTGTTTTTT.

This clone has just one count. The rearrangement links TRBV28 to TRBJ1-2; D not certain. Trimming took 2 bases from V and 4 from J, leaving 11 bases between them. The CDR3 spans 14 residues. Germline V gene sequence: CDR1 MDHEN, CDR2 SYDVKM. Here the CDR3 reads CASSLINQIYGYTF. CDR3 nucleotides: TGTGCCAGCAGTTTAATTAACCAGATCTATGGCTACACCTTC.

As for this clone: Other nucleotide sequences in the sample specify the same CDR3. The CDR3, as DNA: TGTGCCAGCTCACCAAAGGGCGATACGCAGTATTTT. Protein sequence: CASSPKGDTQYF. The J gene is TRBJ2-3, the V gene TRBV18, with D hard to call. The CDR3 runs to 12 residues. From germline, CDR1 is KGHSH and CDR2 LQKENI. Trimming stripped 2 bases from V and 6 bases from J, with 6 bases between. Based on the CDR3 plus reference TRBV18 and TRBJ2-3, the full variable domain is NAGVMQNPRHLVRRRGQEARLRCSPMKGHSHVYWYRQLPEEGLKFMVYLQKENIIDESGMPKERFSAEFPKEGPSILRIQQVVRGDSAAYFCASSPKGDTQYFGPGTRLTVL.

The chain has TRBV5-6 and TRBJ2-7; D is ambiguous. The CDR3 has 12 residues. Germline V lookup: CDR1 SGHDT, CDR2 YYEEEE. The V end lost 4 bases, the J end lost 3 bases, and 8 bases lay between the germline ends. As DNA, the CDR3 is TGTGCCAGCAGCCGATTAGACTACGAGCAGTACTTC. It translates to CASSRLDYEQYF.

A single count supports this clone. The chain employs TRBV5-4 and TRBJ1-4; the D gene is possibly TRBD1 (6 bases). CDR1 is SGHNT, CDR2 YYREEE, per germline (reference sequence). Trimming took 1 base from V and 0 from J, leaving 10 bases between them. The CDR3 consists of 16 residues. The CDR3 here is CASSLQGPATNEKLFF. The CDR3 coding sequence is TGTGCCAGCAGCTTGCAGGGGCCTGCAACTAATGAAAAACTGTTTTTT.

Comments on this clone: At one end the junction does not follow the germline gene, possibly because of a read error. CDR3 nucleotide sequence: TGTGCTAGCAGCATCAGGACCCAAGAGACCCAGTACTTC. Translation gives CASSIRTQETQYF. The chain uses TRBV7-7 and TRBJ2-5; D is unresolved. The CDR3 runs to 13 residues. Per germline, CDR1 SSHAT and CDR2 FNYEAQ (reference sequence).

V and J are TRBV19 and TRBJ1-2, with a tentative D call TRBD1 (6 bases). The V gene lost 6 bases and the J gene lost 4 bases, with 18 bases spanning the gap. This CDR3 spans 15 amino acids. CDR1 and CDR2 from the germline V gene are LNHDA and SQIVND (reference sequence). CDR3 sequence: CASSNSYRVAYGYTF. The CDR3 DNA is TGTGCCAGTAGCAACTCCTACAGGGTGGCCTATGGCTACACCTTC.